These 19 T cell receptor beta chains originate from one sample sequenced in a study of blood T cell repertoires in COVID-19. Method: immunoSEQ multiplex PCR; TCRdb's copy keeps in-frame clones and lacks some. The repertoire has around 320,000 clones, approximately 89% of them found once; the top ten carry less than 3%. Sequenced material: PBMCs or T cells enriched from blood (not recorded which). The receptors originated from a woman in her forties or fifties who had been exposed to COVID-19.

V usage is TRBV10-3 and J usage is TRBJ1-2; 11 bases match TRBD1. The CDR3 is 14 amino acids. J lost 6 bases, V lost 2 bases, and 2 bases had no gene match. Germline loops: CDR1 ENHRY, CDR2 SYGVKD. This chain's CDR3 is CAISEGQGANGYTF. For the CDR3, the DNA is TGTGCCATCAGTGAGGGACAGGGGGCGAATGGCTACACCTTC.

This chain connects TRBV28 to TRBJ1-2; possible D gene TRBD1, 6 bases. Germline V gene lookup returns CDR1 MDHEN and CDR2 SYDVKM. CDR3 length equals 17 residues. V gave up 2 bases and J gave up 0 bases, with 16 bases separating them. The CDR3 nucleotides read TGTGCCAGCAGTTTACGGGTTTTGGACAGCCCTAACTATGGCTACACCTTC. It specifies CASSLRVLDSPNYGYTF.

This clone was counted once. The V gene is TRBV28, the J gene TRBJ1-6, with a possible D match to TRBD1 (5 bases). CDR1 is MDHEN and CDR2 is SYDVKM in the germline V gene. V lost 7 bases to trimming and J lost 8 bases, with 15 bases between them. CDR3 length equals 14 residues. The CDR3 DNA reads as TGTGCCAGCAAGCTGACGGGGGGGTATTCACCCCTCCACTTT. It codes for CASKLTGGYSPLHF.

The V call is TRBV12-5, the J call TRBJ2-1; D perhaps matches TRBD2 (5 bases). Trimming left V 5 bases short and J 2 bases short, with 16 bases between. CDR1 LGHNT and CDR2 FRNRAP come from the germline V gene. The CDR3 contains 16 residues. The CDR3 spells CASGPPGRNPYNEQFF. Written as DNA, the CDR3 is TGTGCTAGTGGTCCACCTGGGAGAAACCCCTACAATGAGCAGTTCTTC.

V gene TRBV2 combines with J gene TRBJ1-3, with D hard to call. V was cut by 6 bases and J by 4 bases, with 13 bases left in between. The germline CDR1 and CDR2 sequences are SNHLY and FYNNEI. The CDR3 runs 14 residues. The CDR3 region is CASRVPEIGNTIYF. CDR3 bases: TGTGCCAGCAGAGTTCCAGAAATCGGAAACACCATATATTTT.

The chain recombines TRBV27 with TRBJ1-5, with 9 bases fitting TRBD1. Germline loops: CDR1 MNHEY, CDR2 SMNVEV (reference sequence). The CDR3 is 14 residues long. The DNA for the CDR3 is TGTGTCGCACGAGGGGACAGGGCCAATCAGCCCCAGCATTTT. It is translated as CVARGDRANQPQHF.

The chain joins TRBV27 to TRBJ2-3; D is possibly TRBD2 (6 bases). This CDR3 is 14 amino acids long. The V end was cut by 2 bases, the J end by 8 bases, with 14 bases between. Germline V CDR1 and CDR2: MNHEY, SMNVEV (reference sequence). In DNA form, the CDR3 reads TGTGCCAGCAGTTTAATTGGCGGGGACTCTACGCAGTATTTT. Translation: CASSLIGGDSTQYF.

This clone appeared a single time. This rearrangement joins TRBV5-8 to TRBJ1-1; 8 nucleotides match TRBD1. This CDR3 comprises 16 residues. Trimming at V came to 3 bases and at J to 1 base, leaving 8 bases not matched to a gene. CDR1 and CDR2 (germline): SGHTS, YDEGEE. The CDR3 coding sequence is TGTGCCAGCAGCTCCGCAGGGGGCGCGAGGAACACTGAAGCTTTCTTT. This codes for CASSSAGGARNTEAFF.

CDR3 DNA: TGTGCCAGCAGTTTTAGTTCAACTTTAAACAATGAGCAGTTCTTC. Residues: CASSFSSTLNNEQFF. The chain employs TRBV28 and TRBJ2-1; D remains ambiguous. The CDR3 covers 15 residues. V lost 3 bases and J lost 5, with 14 bases in between. Germline V gene data show CDR1 as MDHEN and CDR2 as SYDVKM.

The CDR3 DNA sequence: TGTGCCAGCAGTTCGCGGGGGACCTACAATGAGCAGTTCTTC. It translates to CASSSRGTYNEQFF. The chain couples TRBV2 to TRBJ2-1; 7 bases line up with TRBD2. The CDR3 covers 14 residues. Germline values: CDR1 SNHLY, CDR2 FYNNEI. V dropped 5 bases and J dropped 2; count of bases not matched to a gene: 3.

The V and J genes are TRBV4-1 and TRBJ2-7; the D gene is possibly TRBD1 (6 bases). Trimming stripped 4 bases from V and 2 bases from J, with 27 bases between. CDR3 length: 19 amino acids. The germline V gene has CDR1 MGHRA and CDR2 YSYEKL. CDR3 amino acids: CASSLSGGPTGFVTYEQYF. The DNA of the CDR3 is TGCGCCAGCAGCCTCAGCGGAGGCCCTACAGGGTTCGTCACCTACGAGCAGTACTTC.

This sequence joins TRBV30 and TRBJ1-2, with a tentative D call TRBD1 (5 bases). The CDR3 extends over 14 amino acids. Per germline, CDR1 GTSNPN and CDR2 SVGIG (reference sequence). V shed 2 bases and J shed 4 bases, with 14 bases lying between them. CDR3 sequence (DNA): TGTGCCTGGAGTCGGCCTCCGGGGGGCTATGGCTACACCTTC. It yields the protein CAWSRPPGGYGYTF.

V and J are TRBV21-1 and TRBJ1-5. TRBV21-1 represents a pseudogene. CDR3 size: 13 residues. The DNA of the CDR3 is TGTGCCAGCAGCGATCCGGGGTCTCAGCCCCAGCATTTT. Amino acids: CASSDPGSQPQHF.

The chain uses TRBV6-5 and TRBJ1-1; 7 bases agree with TRBD1. The CDR3 extends over 15 amino acids. After removal of 2 bases from V and 3 bases from J, the junction contained 6 bases not matched to a gene. Germline values: CDR1 MNHEY, CDR2 SVGAGI. This CDR3 reads CASSYPQGPHTEAFF. Here the CDR3 DNA reads TGTGCCAGCAGTTACCCACAGGGGCCTCACACTGAAGCTTTCTTT.

The chain combines TRBV7-6 with TRBJ1-2, with 7 bases lining up with TRBD1. In germline, CDR1 is SGHVS, CDR2 FNYEAQ. The CDR3 is 14 residues long. V lost 5 bases to trimming and J lost 1 base; unmatched junction nucleotides: 4. Here the CDR3 reads CASSPGTDNYGYTF. The CDR3 region has the DNA TGTGCCAGCAGCCCGGGGACAGATAACTATGGCTACACCTTC.

This chain connects TRBV4-2 to TRBJ2-3; a possible D gene is TRBD2 (5 bases). CDR3 size: 13 residues. The germline V gene encodes CDR1 LGHNA and CDR2 YNFKEQ. V lost 4 bases to trimming and J lost 10 bases, with 15 bases between them. CDR3 sequence reads: CASSPPGSRAQYF. CDR3 nucleotide sequence: TGTGCCAGCAGCCCCCCGGGGTCCCGGGCGCAGTATTTT.

Concerning this clone itself: At one end, the junction sequence differs from germline, possibly due to a read error. V and J are TRBV7-7 and TRBJ2-7, with TRBD1 as a possible D gene (6 bases). Per germline, CDR1 SSHAT and CDR2 FNYEAQ (reference sequence). This CDR3 region has 15 residues. This chain's CDR3 is CASSLGAGAPYEQYF. The CDR3 bases are TGTGCTAGCAGCTTAGGGGCAGGGGCCCCCTACGAGCAGTACTTC.

This clone was counted a single time. The chain is built from TRBV7-8 and TRBJ1-3; D not resolved. Germline V gives CDR1 SGHVS, CDR2 FQNEAQ. The germline V and J ends were trimmed by 1 base and 3 bases, with 10 bases remaining between them. The CDR3 is 15 amino acids. The CDR3 DNA is TGTGCCAGCAGCTTAGGGCGGTCGGGTGGAAACACCATATATTTT. It codes for CASSLGRSGGNTIYF. Looking up the rest from reference TRBV7-8 and TRBJ1-3 gives the full variable domain: GAGVSQSPRYKVAKRGQDVALRCDPISGHVSLFWYQQALGQGPEFLTYFQNEAQLDKSGLPSDRFFAERPEGSVSTLKIQRTQQEDSAVYLCASSLGRSGGNTIYFGEGSWLTVV.

The chain uses TRBV5-1 and TRBJ1-1, with 10 bases aligning to TRBD1. This CDR3 has 13 amino acids. The trim removed 5 bases at V and 7 bases at J, leaving 5 bases unmatched. Germline values: CDR1 SGHRS, CDR2 YFSETQ. CDR3: CASRGQGPLEAFF. DNA of the CDR3: TGCGCCAGCAGGGGACAGGGGCCACTTGAAGCTTTCTTT.